The clone carrying this T cell receptor (beta chain) has a count of ten or more. Researchers built TCR beta libraries using quantitative 5'-RACE with molecular barcodes. TCRdb recomputed calls from the 5' RACE reads with MiXCR, one row per CDR3 protein. Of fewer than 250,000 distinct CDR3 sequences listed, 8% to 11% are singletons. Trimming removed 3 bases at V and 0 bases at J, with 12 bases between. The germline V gene has CDR1 MDHEN and CDR2 SYDVKM. The CDR3 has 17 residues. This specimen comes from a study of CD8 T cells in ankylosing spondylitis. J is TRBJ2-6 and V is TRBV28; D gene uncertain. What was sequenced was blood, either unsorted or a sorted T cell fraction (not recorded which). The clonotype was recovered from a male donor with ankylosing spondylitis or in good health (not recorded which). The CDR3 is CASSLRRRYSGANVLTF. The CDR3 DNA follows: TGTGCCAGCAGTTTGAGGAGACGGTACTCTGGGGCCAACGTCCTGACTTTC.